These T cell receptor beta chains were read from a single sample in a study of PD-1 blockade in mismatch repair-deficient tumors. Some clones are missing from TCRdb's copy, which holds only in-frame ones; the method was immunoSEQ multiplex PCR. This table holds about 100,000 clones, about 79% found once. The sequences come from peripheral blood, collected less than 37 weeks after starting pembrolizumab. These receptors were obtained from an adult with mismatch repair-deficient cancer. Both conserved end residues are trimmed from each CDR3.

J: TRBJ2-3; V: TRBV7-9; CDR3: ASSRTSGHNRTDTQY
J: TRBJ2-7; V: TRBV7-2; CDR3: ASSLEDTTYEQY
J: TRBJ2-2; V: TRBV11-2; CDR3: ASSLRRDSQAGELF
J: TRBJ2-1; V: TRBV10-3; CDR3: AIGREGDNEQF
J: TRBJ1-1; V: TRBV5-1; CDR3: ASSLVARSNTEAF
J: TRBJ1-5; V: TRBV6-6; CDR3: ASRQDSNQPQH
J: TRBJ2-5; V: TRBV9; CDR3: ASSPPGQGQETQY
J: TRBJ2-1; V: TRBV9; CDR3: ASSVDERAYNEQF
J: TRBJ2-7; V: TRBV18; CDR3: ASSGIAAYEQY
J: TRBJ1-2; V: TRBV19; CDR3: ASSILDSLGYGYT
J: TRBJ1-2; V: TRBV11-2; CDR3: ASSLARTGGYGYT
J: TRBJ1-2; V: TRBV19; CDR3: ASSDRDLFGYT
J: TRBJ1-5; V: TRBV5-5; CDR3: ASSSRWRGTGQPQH
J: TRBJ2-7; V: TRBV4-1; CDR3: ASSRGLAGEYEQY
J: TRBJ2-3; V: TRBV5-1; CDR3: ASSLASSGNKDTQY
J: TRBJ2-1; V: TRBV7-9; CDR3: ASSSGLAGRIYNEQF
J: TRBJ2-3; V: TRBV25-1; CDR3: ASSVKFTDTQY
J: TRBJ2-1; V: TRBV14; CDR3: ASSQAGTSGPPRL
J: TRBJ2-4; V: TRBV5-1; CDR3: ASSSSEAKNIQY